These T cell receptor beta chains were read from a single sample in a study of cytomegalovirus exposure and HLA in healthy donors. Data came from immunoSEQ multiplex PCR; TCRdb stores just in-frame clones and leaves some out. The sample comprises about 130,000 clones, over 60% of which are singletons, and 2.5% to 4% rests with the top ten. Sequencing was performed on PBMCs. The receptor set was obtained from a man in his forties in good health and CMV-seronegative. The CDR3 runs from the conserved cysteine through the conserved F or W. The D gene is left open where the match is weak.

J gene	D gene	V gene	CDR3 protein
TRBJ1-6	NA	TRBV7-2	CASSARDFGSPLHF
TRBJ2-7	TRBD1	TRBV28	CASSLWGRGSYEQYF
TRBJ1-5	NA	TRBV9	CASSVGTLSNQPQHF
TRBJ1-2	TRBD1	TRBV11-2	CASSLGTGDGYTF
TRBJ1-2	NA	TRBV4-3	CASSQEGGGRAGGYTF
TRBJ1-2	NA	TRBV6-5	CASSPPGYGYTF
TRBJ2-3	TRBD1	TRBV4-1	CASSPQTGTFSTDTQYF
TRBJ2-1	TRBD2	TRBV28	CASRIAGGRHEQFF
TRBJ1-2	NA	TRBV7-2	CASSPFQVIGGYTF
TRBJ1-2	NA	TRBV7-6	CASSVEAGGRGYGYTF
TRBJ2-7	NA	TRBV5-1	CASSLALSSGIQTSYEQYF
TRBJ2-3	NA	TRBV7-8	CASSPHGRDSTDTQYF
TRBJ1-4	NA	TRBV28	CASSSGQINEKLFF
TRBJ1-4	TRBD1	TRBV27	CATQDRGGPTNEKLFF
TRBJ2-7	NA	TRBV5-4	CASSLWGGSYEQYF